This note documents a single T cell receptor (beta chain) sequence. Its antigen is unidentified. Clones were read by immunoSEQ multiplex PCR, and TCRdb kept only the in-frame ones, dropping some. The sample carries roughly 170,000 clones, approximately 94% recorded once. The data stem from a study of T cell responses to AZD1222 COVID-19 vaccine. CDR3 length equals 14 residues. Germline CDR1 and CDR2: MNHEY and SMNVEV (reference sequence). V lost 6 bases to trimming and J lost 4 bases; unmatched junction nucleotides: 8. Overall study results and limits: Females made up more of the donors, who were largely white British, and clonal diversity may have come out too low.

The input for sequencing was peripheral blood, taken 28 days after the second AZD1222 dose. The sequence was obtained from an adult who received the AZD1222 COVID-19 vaccine. This rearrangement joins TRBV27 to TRBJ1-2, with TRBD1 matching over 7 bases. DNA of the CDR3: TGTGCCAGCAGGAAACAGGGGACAATCTATGGCTACACCTTC. Its protein product is CASRKQGTIYGYTF.